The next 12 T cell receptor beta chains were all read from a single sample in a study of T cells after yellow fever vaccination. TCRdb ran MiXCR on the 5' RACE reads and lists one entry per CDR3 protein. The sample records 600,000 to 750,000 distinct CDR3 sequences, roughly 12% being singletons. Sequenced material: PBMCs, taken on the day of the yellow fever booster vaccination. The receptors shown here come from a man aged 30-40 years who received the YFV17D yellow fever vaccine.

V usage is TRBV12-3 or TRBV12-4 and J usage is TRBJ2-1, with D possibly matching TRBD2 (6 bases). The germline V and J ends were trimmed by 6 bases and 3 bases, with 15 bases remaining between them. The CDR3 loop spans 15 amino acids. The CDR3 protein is CASRPPGAGYNEQFF. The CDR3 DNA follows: TGTGCCAGCAGACCTCCCGGAGCGGGCTACAATGAGCAGTTCTTC.

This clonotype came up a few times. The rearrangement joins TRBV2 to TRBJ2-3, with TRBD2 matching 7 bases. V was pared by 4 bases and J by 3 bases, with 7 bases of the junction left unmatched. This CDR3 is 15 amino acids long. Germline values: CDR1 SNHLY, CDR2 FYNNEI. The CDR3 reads CASSGEGLRTDTQYF. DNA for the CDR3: TGTGCCAGCAGTGGGGAGGGCTTAAGGACAGATACGCAGTATTTT.

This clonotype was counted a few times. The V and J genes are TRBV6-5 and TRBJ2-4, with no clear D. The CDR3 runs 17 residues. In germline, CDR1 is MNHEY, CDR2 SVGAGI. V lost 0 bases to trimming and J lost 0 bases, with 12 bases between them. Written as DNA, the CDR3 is TGTGCCAGCAGTTACTCGGGATTGGGGATAGCCAAAAACATTCAGTACTTC. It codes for CASSYSGLGIAKNIQYF.

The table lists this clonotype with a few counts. CDR3 residues: CASNPGTSGIYNEQFF. CDR3 in DNA: TGCGCCAGCAATCCCGGGACTAGCGGGATTTACAATGAGCAGTTCTTC. The rearrangement joins TRBV5-1 to TRBJ2-1, with 13 nucleotides matching TRBD2. With 6 bases clipped from V and 4 bases from J, the junction kept 7 bases outside the gene matches. CDR1 and CDR2 (germline): SGHRS, YFSETQ. There are 16 residues in the CDR3.

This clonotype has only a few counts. The CDR3 sequence: CASSSYTTGELFF. In nucleotides, the CDR3 is TGTGCCAGCAGTTCTTACACCACCGGGGAGCTGTTTTTT. The chain couples TRBV27 to TRBJ2-2, with D hard to call. The germline V and J ends were trimmed by 4 bases and 4 bases, with 7 bases remaining between them. The CDR3 contains 13 residues. From germline, CDR1 is MNHEY and CDR2 SMNVEV (reference sequence).

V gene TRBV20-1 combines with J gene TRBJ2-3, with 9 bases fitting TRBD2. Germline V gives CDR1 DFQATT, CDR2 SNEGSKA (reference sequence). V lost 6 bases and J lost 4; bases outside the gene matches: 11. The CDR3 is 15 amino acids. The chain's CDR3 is CSASRAGGPADTQYF. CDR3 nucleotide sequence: TGCAGTGCCAGCCGTGCGGGAGGGCCGGCAGATACGCAGTATTTT.

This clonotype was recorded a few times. CDR3 nucleotides: TGCGCCAGCAGCCGAGGGACAGGGGGGTTGTACGAGCAGTACTTC. It yields the protein CASSRGTGGLYEQYF. The J gene is TRBJ2-7, the V gene TRBV4-3; 11 bases map to TRBD1. Trimming took 4 bases from V and 4 from J; bases not matched to a gene: 6. Germline V lookup: CDR1 LGHNA, CDR2 YSLEER. This CDR3 has 15 amino acids.

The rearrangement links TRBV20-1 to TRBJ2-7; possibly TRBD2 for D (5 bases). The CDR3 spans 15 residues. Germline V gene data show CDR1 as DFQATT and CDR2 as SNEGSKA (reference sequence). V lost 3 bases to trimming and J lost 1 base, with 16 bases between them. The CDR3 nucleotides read TGCAGTGCTAGGATGGGCTCCCGGGGTTCCTACGAGCAGTACTTC. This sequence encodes CSARMGSRGSYEQYF.

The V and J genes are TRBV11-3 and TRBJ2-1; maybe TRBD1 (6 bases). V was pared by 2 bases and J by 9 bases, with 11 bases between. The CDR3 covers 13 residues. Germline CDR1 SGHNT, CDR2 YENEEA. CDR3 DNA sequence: TGTGCCAGCAGCTTAATTCAAGGGGGTGAGCAGTTCTTC. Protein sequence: CASSLIQGGEQFF.

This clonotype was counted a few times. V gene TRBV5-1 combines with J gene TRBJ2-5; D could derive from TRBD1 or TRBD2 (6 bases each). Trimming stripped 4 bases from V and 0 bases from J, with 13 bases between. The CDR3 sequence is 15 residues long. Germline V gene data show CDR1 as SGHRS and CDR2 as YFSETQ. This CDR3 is CASSPRRGNQETQYF. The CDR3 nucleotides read TGCGCCAGCAGCCCTCGGAGGGGGAACCAAGAGACCCAGTACTTC.

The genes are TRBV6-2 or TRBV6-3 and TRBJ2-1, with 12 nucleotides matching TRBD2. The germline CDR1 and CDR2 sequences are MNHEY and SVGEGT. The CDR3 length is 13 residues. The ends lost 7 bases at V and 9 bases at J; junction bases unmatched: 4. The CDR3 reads CASNLAGGVEQFF. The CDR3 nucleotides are TGTGCCAGCAACCTAGCGGGAGGGGTTGAGCAGTTCTTC.

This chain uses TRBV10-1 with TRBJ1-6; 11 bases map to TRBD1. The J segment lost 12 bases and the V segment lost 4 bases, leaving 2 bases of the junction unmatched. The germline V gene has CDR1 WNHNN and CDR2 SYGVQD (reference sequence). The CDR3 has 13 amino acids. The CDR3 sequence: CASSGTGGEPLHF. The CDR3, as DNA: TGCGCCAGCAGTGGGACAGGGGGCGAACCCCTCCACTTT.